This is a list of T cell receptor beta chains from one sample in a study of blood T cell repertoires in COVID-19. Method: immunoSEQ multiplex PCR; TCRdb's copy keeps in-frame clones and lacks some. The sample has 29,000 or so clones; more than 70% are singletons. Specimen: peripheral blood. Every receptor here comes from an older man with active COVID-19. CDR3s include the opening cysteine and the closing phenylalanine or tryptophan. The D gene is left open where the match is weak. Not all rows give a size; the values are once, few, many and, for expanded clones, a class.

d_call: TRBD2
clone_size: .
v_call: TRBV5-1
cdr3_aa: CARRGRGGETQYF

d_call: TRBD2
clone_size: .
v_call: TRBV19
cdr3_aa: CASSMGAGGRRKETQYF

d_call: .
clone_size: .
v_call: TRBV5-1
cdr3_aa: CASSLGATEETQYF

d_call: TRBD2
clone_size: few
v_call: TRBV7-8
cdr3_aa: CASSQGAGDYQETQYF

d_call: TRBD1
clone_size: .
v_call: TRBV30
cdr3_aa: CASYRGRQKNGEAFF

d_call: TRBD1
clone_size: .
v_call: TRBV6-5
cdr3_aa: CASSRDRGEDTQYF

d_call: .
clone_size: .
v_call: TRBV6-5
cdr3_aa: CASRPRFRAGELFF

d_call: .
clone_size: .
v_call: TRBV6-5
cdr3_aa: CASRALTGGAAFF

d_call: .
clone_size: .
v_call: TRBV15
cdr3_aa: CATSRDLDGIYGYTF

d_call: .
clone_size: .
v_call: TRBV6-5
cdr3_aa: CASSYSFSRGTEAFF

d_call: .
clone_size: .
v_call: TRBV5-5
cdr3_aa: CASSLADSTNYGYTF

d_call: TRBD2
clone_size: .
v_call: TRBV7-9
cdr3_aa: CASSLLTSGGRETQYF

d_call: TRBD2
clone_size: once
v_call: TRBV4-2
cdr3_aa: CASSHPLAGEETQYF

d_call: TRBD1
clone_size: .
v_call: TRBV9
cdr3_aa: CASSTRDRGGYTF